What follows describes a single T cell receptor (beta chain). These data belong to a study of cytomegalovirus exposure and HLA in healthy donors. Germline trimming cut 4 bases from V and 7 bases from J; bases unmatched to any gene: 7. The CDR3 runs to 14 residues. Per the germline V gene, CDR1 is MNHEY and CDR2 is SMNVEV (reference sequence). Primers: 60 Vbeta forward and 13 Jbeta reverse. Using immunoSEQ multiplex PCR, the repertoire was profiled, and TCRdb retains in-frame clones only, with some absent. Altogether around 120,000 clones are present, around 80% being singletons, with the ten largest covering around 1.8%.

The sequenced material came from PBMCs. The rearrangement links TRBV27 to TRBJ2-1; 7 bases match TRBD1. The TCR was taken from a woman aged 40 to 49 in good health and CMV-seronegative. Here the CDR3 DNA reads TGTGCCAGCAGTTATCAGACAGGGTTGAATGAGCAGTTCTTC. It encodes CASSYQTGLNEQFF.